These 5 T cell receptor beta chains were sequenced from one sample in a study of CD8 T cells in Susac syndrome. The RNA, roughly 0.5 to 1 ug, was put through reverse transcription using random hexamers. MiXCR was run by TCRdb on the immunoSEQ multiplex PCR reads, yielding one entry per CDR3 protein. The sample lists around 180,000 distinct CDR3 sequences, 85% to 95% seen once, with 0.15% to 0.2% in the top ten. The sequenced sample consisted of CD8+ T cells from PBMCs. Receptor source: a human donor with multiple sclerosis.

This clonotype has a single count. The CDR3, as DNA: TGTGCCAGCTCACCTGAGGGAGCAGTGGCAGATACGCAGTATTTT. It translates to CASSPEGAVADTQYF. The rearrangement joins TRBV18 to TRBJ2-3; maybe TRBD2 (5 bases). The CDR3 consists of 15 residues. V lost 3 bases and J lost 4, with 14 bases in between. Germline lookup yields CDR1 KGHSH and CDR2 LQKENI.

The rearrangement joins TRBV29-1 to TRBJ2-1, with 12 bases aligning to TRBD2. CDR3 length: 17 amino acids. The germline gives CDR1 SQVTM, CDR2 ANQGSEA. The trim removed 7 bases at V and 0 bases at J, leaving 10 bases unmatched. The CDR3 nucleotides read TGCAGCGGGGCCGGACTAGCGGGACAATTCTCCTACAATGAGCAGTTCTTC. This codes for CSGAGLAGQFSYNEQFF.

The chain has TRBV30 and TRBJ2-1, with D possibly TRBD2 on 7 matching bases. Trimming took 7 bases from V and 2 from J, leaving 24 bases between them. The CDR3 has 17 amino acids. CDR1 and CDR2 from the germline V gene are GTSNPN and SVGIG (reference sequence). The CDR3 reads CAFLRGAQEKAYNEQFF. The CDR3 DNA reads TGTGCCTTCCTTCGGGGGGCGCAGGAGAAGGCCTACAATGAGCAGTTCTTC.

The V and J genes are TRBV24-1 and TRBJ2-1; D call uncertain. The CDR3 runs 13 residues. Germline-derived CDR1 and CDR2 are KGHDR and SFDVKD. V was clipped by 2 bases and J by 9 bases, with 10 bases between them. The CDR3 DNA reads as TGTGCCACCAGTGATTCGTCCTCTCCTGAGCAGTTCTTC. Translating gives CATSDSSSPEQFF.

The CDR3 nucleotides read TGTGCCAGCAGCCACAAACCGGGACAGCAAGAAAAACTGTTTTTT. It is translated as CASSHKPGQQEKLFF. The gene calls are TRBV7-9 and TRBJ1-4; 7 bases are a match to TRBD1. Losses at the gene ends were 5 bases for V and 8 bases for J; bases not matched to a gene: 11. Germline assignment: CDR1 SEHNR and CDR2 FQNEAQ (reference sequence). CDR3 length: 15 residues.